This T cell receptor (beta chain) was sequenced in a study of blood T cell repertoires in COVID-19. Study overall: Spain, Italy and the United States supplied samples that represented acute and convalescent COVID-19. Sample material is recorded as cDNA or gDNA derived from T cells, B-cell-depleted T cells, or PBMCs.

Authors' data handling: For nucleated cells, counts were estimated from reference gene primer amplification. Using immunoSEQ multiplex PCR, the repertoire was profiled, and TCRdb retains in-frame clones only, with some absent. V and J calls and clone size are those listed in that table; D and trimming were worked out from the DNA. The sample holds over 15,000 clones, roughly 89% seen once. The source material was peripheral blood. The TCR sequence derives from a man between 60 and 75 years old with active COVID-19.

CDR3 sequence (DNA): TGTGCCAGCAGCTTAGTTCCAGTCCCTGAAGCTTTCTTT. As protein: CASSLVPVPEAFF. The chain has TRBV7-9 and TRBJ1-1; no definite D call. The CDR3 loop spans 13 amino acids. V lost 1 base to trimming and J lost 6 bases, with 9 bases between them. CDR1 is SEHNR, CDR2 FQNEAQ, per germline (reference sequence). The whole variable domain, filled in from reference TRBV7-9 and TRBJ1-1, reads DTGVSQNPRHKITKRGQNVTFRCDPISEHNRLYWYRQTLGQGPEFLTYFQNEAQLEKSRLLSDRFSAERPKGSFSTLEIQRTEQGDSAMYLCASSLVPVPEAFFGQGTRLTVV.